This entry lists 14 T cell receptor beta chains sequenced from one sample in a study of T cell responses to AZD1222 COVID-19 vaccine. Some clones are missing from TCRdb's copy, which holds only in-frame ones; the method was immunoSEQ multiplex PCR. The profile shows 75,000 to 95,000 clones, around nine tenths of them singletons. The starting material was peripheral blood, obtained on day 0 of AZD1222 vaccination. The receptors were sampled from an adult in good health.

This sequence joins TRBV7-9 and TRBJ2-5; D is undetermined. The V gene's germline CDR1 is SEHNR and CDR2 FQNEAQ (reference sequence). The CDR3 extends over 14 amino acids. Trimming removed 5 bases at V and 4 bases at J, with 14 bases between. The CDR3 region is CASSPAIAGETQYF. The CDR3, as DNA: TGTGCCAGCAGCCCCGCCATCGCAGGAGAGACCCAGTACTTC. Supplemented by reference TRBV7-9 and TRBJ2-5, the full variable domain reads DTGVSQNPRHKITKRGQNVTFRCDPISEHNRLYWYRQTLGQGPEFLTYFQNEAQLEKSRLLSDRFSAERPKGSFSTLEIQRTEQGDSAMYLCASSPAIAGETQYFGPGTRLLVL.

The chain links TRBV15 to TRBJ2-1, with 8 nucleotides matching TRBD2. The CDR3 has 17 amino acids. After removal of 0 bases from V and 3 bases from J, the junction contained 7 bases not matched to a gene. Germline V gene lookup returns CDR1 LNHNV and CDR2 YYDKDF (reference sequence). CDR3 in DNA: TGTGCCACCAGCAGAGATGGGGCTAGCGGGTTCTACAATGAGCAGTTCTTC. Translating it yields CATSRDGASGFYNEQFF.

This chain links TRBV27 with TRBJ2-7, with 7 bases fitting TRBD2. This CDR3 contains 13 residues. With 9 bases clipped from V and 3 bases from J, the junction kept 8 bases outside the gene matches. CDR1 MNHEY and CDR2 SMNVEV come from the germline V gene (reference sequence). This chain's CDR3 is CASAKGLNYEQYF. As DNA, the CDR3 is TGTGCCAGTGCTAAGGGACTAAACTACGAGCAGTACTTC.

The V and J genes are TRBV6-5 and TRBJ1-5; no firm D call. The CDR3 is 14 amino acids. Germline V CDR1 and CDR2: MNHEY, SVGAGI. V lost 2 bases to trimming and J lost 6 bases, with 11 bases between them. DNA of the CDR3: TGTGCCAGCAGTTACGGGAACCTGGGTCAGCCCCAGCATTTT. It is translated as CASSYGNLGQPQHF.

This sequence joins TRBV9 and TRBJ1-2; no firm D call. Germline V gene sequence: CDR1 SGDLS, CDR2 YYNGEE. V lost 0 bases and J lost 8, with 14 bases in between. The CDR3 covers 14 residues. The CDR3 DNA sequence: TGTGCCAGCAGCGTAGCTTGGCAGGCGGGGGGCTACACCTTC. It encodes CASSVAWQAGGYTF.

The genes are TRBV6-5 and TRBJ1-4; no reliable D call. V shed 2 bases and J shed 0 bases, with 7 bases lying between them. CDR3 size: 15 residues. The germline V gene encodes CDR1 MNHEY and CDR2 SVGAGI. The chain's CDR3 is CASSYGRPTNEKLFF. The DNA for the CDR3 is TGTGCCAGCAGTTACGGGCGCCCAACTAATGAAAAACTGTTTTTT.

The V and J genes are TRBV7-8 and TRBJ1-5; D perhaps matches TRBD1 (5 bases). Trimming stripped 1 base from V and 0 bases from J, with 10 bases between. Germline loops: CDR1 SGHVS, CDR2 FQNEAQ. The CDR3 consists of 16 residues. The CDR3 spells CASSLGGARSNQPQHF. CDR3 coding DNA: TGTGCCAGCAGCTTAGGAGGGGCCCGTAGCAATCAGCCCCAGCATTTT.

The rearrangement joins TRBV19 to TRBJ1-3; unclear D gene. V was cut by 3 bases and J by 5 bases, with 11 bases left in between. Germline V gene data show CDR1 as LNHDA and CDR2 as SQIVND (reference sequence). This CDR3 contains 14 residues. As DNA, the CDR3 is TGTGCCAGTAGTATGGTCGCCGAGAGAAACACCATATATTTT. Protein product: CASSMVAERNTIYF.

CDR3 bases: TGTGCCAGCTGGACCAGGAGGGGTAACTCCTACAATGAGCAGTTCTTC. This encodes CASWTRRGNSYNEQFF. This chain joins TRBV28 and TRBJ2-1, with a possible D match to TRBD2 (6 bases). Per germline, CDR1 MDHEN and CDR2 SYDVKM. V lost 8 bases, J lost 0 bases, and 17 bases lay in between. This CDR3 region has 16 residues.

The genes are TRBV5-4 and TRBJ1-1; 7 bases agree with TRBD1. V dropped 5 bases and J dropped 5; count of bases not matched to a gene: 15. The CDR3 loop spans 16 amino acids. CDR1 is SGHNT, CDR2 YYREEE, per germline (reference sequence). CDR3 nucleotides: TGTGCCAGCAGTATGAATCGGGGAGGGGGCGGGACTGAAGCTTTCTTT. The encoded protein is CASSMNRGGGGTEAFF.

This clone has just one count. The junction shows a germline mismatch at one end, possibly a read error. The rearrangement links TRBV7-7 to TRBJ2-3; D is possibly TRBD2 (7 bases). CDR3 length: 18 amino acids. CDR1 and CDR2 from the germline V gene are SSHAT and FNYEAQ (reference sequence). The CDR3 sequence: CASSLNVWRGGGKDTQYF. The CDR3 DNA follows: TGTGCTAGCAGCTTAAACGTCTGGCGGGGAGGGGGGAAAGATACGCAGTATTTT.

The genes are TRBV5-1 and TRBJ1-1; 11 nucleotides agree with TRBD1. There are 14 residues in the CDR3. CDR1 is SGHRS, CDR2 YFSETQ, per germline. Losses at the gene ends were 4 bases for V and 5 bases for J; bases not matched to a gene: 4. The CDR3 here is CASSPGTGGTEAFF. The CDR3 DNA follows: TGCGCCAGCAGCCCTGGGACAGGGGGAACTGAAGCTTTCTTT.

CDR3 nucleotides: TGTGCCAGCAGTCCGTCCACCGGGACTTCGGTGGGTGGCTACACCTTC. This encodes CASSPSTGTSVGGYTF. The chain joins TRBV28 to TRBJ1-2; maybe TRBD1 (5 bases). V was trimmed by 5 bases and J by 7 bases, leaving 23 bases between them. Looked up from germline, CDR1 is MDHEN and CDR2 is SYDVKM. The CDR3 runs to 16 residues.

As DNA, the CDR3 is TGTGCCAGCAGGTTCCGGGACGCCAAAGCTTTCTTT. Translating gives CASRFRDAKAFF. The rearrangement joins TRBV6-5 to TRBJ1-1; maybe TRBD1 (5 bases). Germline loops: CDR1 MNHEY, CDR2 SVGAGI. The V end lost 6 bases, the J end lost 9 bases, and 14 bases lay between the germline ends. The CDR3 sequence is 12 residues long.